These 15 T cell receptor beta chains were sequenced from one sample in a study of blood T cell repertoires in COVID-19. Data came from immunoSEQ multiplex PCR; TCRdb stores just in-frame clones and leaves some out. The data contain 140,000 to 150,000 clones, 85% to 90% of them seen just once; the ten biggest clones take up 2% to 2.5%. The material sequenced was peripheral blood. These receptors were taken from a human donor in a cohort sampled during active COVID-19.

On this clone itself: One junction end disagrees with the germline gene, perhaps due to a read error. J is TRBJ2-5 and V is TRBV28, with D possibly TRBD2 on 5 matching bases. Germline CDR1 and CDR2: MDHEN and SYDVKM. The CDR3 sequence is 15 residues long. As DNA, the CDR3 is TGTGCCAGCAGGGAGGTGAAGGTCAGCCAAAAGACCCAGTACTTC. Its translation: CASREVKVSQKTQYF. The full variable domain, its missing parts supplied by reference TRBV28 and TRBJ2-5, is DVKVTQSSRYLVKRTGEKVFLECVQDMDHENMFWYRQDPGLGLRLIYFSYDVKMKEKGDIPEGYSVSREKKERFSLILESASTNQTSMYLCASREVKVSQKTQYFGPGTRLLVL.

The genes are TRBV7-6 and TRBJ1-6; possible D gene TRBD1, 6 bases. Per germline, CDR1 SGHVS and CDR2 FNYEAQ. The V and J ends lost 2 bases and 7 bases respectively, with 18 bases between them. This CDR3 spans 17 amino acids. CDR3 sequence: CASSLKSRTDFNSPLHF. The CDR3 bases are TGTGCCAGCAGCTTAAAATCCCGGACAGATTTCAATTCACCCCTCCACTTT.

This clone was observed a single time. V and J are TRBV24-1 and TRBJ1-3; D may be TRBD1 (6 bases). V was pared by 4 bases and J by 3 bases, with 12 bases between. Germline V gives CDR1 KGHDR, CDR2 SFDVKD. This CDR3 has 15 residues. The CDR3 loop is CATSESGTLGNTIYF. The CDR3 DNA follows: TGTGCCACCAGTGAGTCCGGGACACTTGGAAACACCATATATTTT.

The rearrangement joins TRBV2 to TRBJ2-7; D is undetermined. Trimming pared 4 bases from V and 2 bases from J, leaving 6 bases between. The CDR3 is 12 amino acids. Germline lookup yields CDR1 SNHLY and CDR2 FYNNEI. The CDR3: CASSGWPYEQYF. CDR3 coding DNA: TGTGCCAGCAGTGGGTGGCCCTACGAGCAGTACTTC.

The CDR3, as DNA: TGTGCCAGCAGTCAACAGGGTAACTATGGCTACACCTTC. This gives the protein CASSQQGNYGYTF. The J gene is TRBJ1-2, the V gene TRBV6-6; possible D gene TRBD1, 6 bases. Germline CDR1 and CDR2: MNHNY and SVGAGI (reference sequence). The germline V and J ends were trimmed by 5 bases and 1 base, with 8 bases remaining between them. The CDR3 sequence is 13 residues long.

The genes are TRBV11-2 and TRBJ2-7; D gene ambiguous. CDR3 length equals 17 residues. With 2 bases removed from V and 3 bases from J, the gap between germline ends came to 20 bases. Germline V lookup: CDR1 SGHAT, CDR2 FQNNGV. CDR3 nucleotide sequence: TGTGCCAGCAGCTTAAAAGTAGGAGTGGTAAATATCTACGAGCAGTACTTC. Translating it yields CASSLKVGVVNIYEQYF.

The chain recombines TRBV5-1 with TRBJ2-1; 8 nucleotides align to TRBD1. The germline V gene encodes CDR1 SGHRS and CDR2 YFSETQ. Trimming cost V 0 bases and J 8 bases; bases outside gene matches: 7. This CDR3 is 15 amino acids long. CDR3 amino acids: CASSLVEGTGHEQFF. DNA of the CDR3: TGCGCCAGCAGCTTGGTAGAGGGGACAGGCCATGAGCAGTTCTTC.

The chain employs TRBV19 and TRBJ1-1, with a tentative D call TRBD1 (6 bases). Trimming took 7 bases from V and 3 from J, leaving 12 bases between them. The CDR3 runs to 13 residues. Germline values: CDR1 LNHDA, CDR2 SQIVND (reference sequence). CDR3 sequence: CASKLAGDTEAFF. DNA of the CDR3: TGTGCCAGTAAGTTGGCAGGGGACACTGAAGCTTTCTTT.

This sequence joins TRBV20-1 and TRBJ1-2; no reliable D call. The CDR3 contains 12 residues. CDR1 DFQATT and CDR2 SNEGSKA come from the germline V gene (reference sequence). V lost 3 bases and J 8 bases, leaving 13 bases between the germline ends. DNA of the CDR3: TGCAGTGCTAGTCCGGACGGGGAGGGCTACACCTTC. Translated: CSASPDGEGYTF.

In this sample, this clone turned up a few times. The chain has TRBV2 and TRBJ2-5; possibly TRBD1 for D (6 bases). This CDR3 comprises 16 residues. Germline lookup yields CDR1 SNHLY and CDR2 FYNNEI. Trimming removed 6 bases from V and 5 bases from J, with 22 bases in between. CDR3 nucleotide sequence: TGTGCCAGCAGAGCTTCTGAGGGGGTGTGGGGGGAGACCCAGTACTTC. Residues: CASRASEGVWGETQYF.

J is TRBJ1-5 and V is TRBV4-3; D unclear. The germline V gene has CDR1 LGHNA and CDR2 YSLEER. The germline V and J ends were trimmed by 4 bases and 10 bases, with 5 bases remaining between them. This CDR3 contains 10 residues. The CDR3 region is CASSPLPQHF. The CDR3 DNA reads as TGCGCCAGCAGCCCCCTCCCCCAGCATTTT.

Relative to its sample, this clone is large. The V gene is TRBV10-3, the J gene TRBJ2-7; tentative D call: TRBD2 (5 bases). The CDR3 has 14 residues. With 8 bases removed from V and 0 bases from J, the gap between germline ends came to 14 bases. Germline V CDR1 and CDR2: ENHRY, SYGVKD. The CDR3 spells CAIADPRDSYEQYF. DNA for the CDR3: TGTGCCATCGCCGACCCCCGGGACTCCTACGAGCAGTACTTC.

The V call is TRBV11-2, the J call TRBJ1-4; D perhaps matches TRBD1 (5 bases). The CDR3 has 15 residues. Trimming left V 2 bases short and J 6 bases short, with 13 bases between. Germline V gene sequence: CDR1 SGHAT, CDR2 FQNNGV. In nucleotides, the CDR3 is TGTGCCAGCAGCTTACGGGGGGTTGAGGATGAAAAACTGTTTTTT. It specifies CASSLRGVEDEKLFF.

This clone was observed once. The chain links TRBV6-2 or TRBV6-3 to TRBJ2-7, with D unclear. This CDR3 region has 16 residues. The germline V and J ends were trimmed by 2 bases and 2 bases, with 16 bases remaining between them. From germline, CDR1 is MNHEY and CDR2 SVGEGT. The CDR3 DNA follows: TGTGCCAGCAGTTACGGGTACAGTAAAAAAGCCTACGAGCAGTACTTC. Translating gives CASSYGYSKKAYEQYF.

The chain carries TRBV9 and TRBJ2-3; 10 nucleotides match TRBD2. The V gene's germline CDR1 is SGDLS and CDR2 YYNGEE. V was pared by 4 bases and J by 6 bases, with 5 bases of the junction left unmatched. The length of the CDR3 is 14 residues. As DNA, the CDR3 is TGTGCCAGCAGCCCCCAGCGGGGGGGGGATACGCAGTATTTT. Protein: CASSPQRGGDTQYF.